This T cell receptor (beta chain) appears in the sequencing data of a study of cytomegalovirus exposure and HLA in healthy donors. On the study more broadly: The 120 or so validation repertoires used a platform that matched the one used for the 500 to 700 first-cohort repertoires, as a later analysis reported. Overall study results and limits: Researchers catalogued approximately 160 TCR beta chains as cytomegalovirus-associated. A few CMV-associated chains were confirmed in vitro to be specific for CMV antigens.

The CDR3 totals 17 residues. Per the germline V gene, CDR1 is SGDLS and CDR2 is YYNGEE. Losses at the gene ends were 7 bases for V and 3 bases for J; bases not matched to a gene: 14. Clones were read by immunoSEQ multiplex PCR, and TCRdb kept only the in-frame ones, dropping some. The sample lists 160,000 or so clones, just under 90% occurring once. This clone was counted once. What it binds is not known. Sequenced: PBMCs. This clonotype was sampled from a woman aged 25 to 45 in good health and CMV-seronegative. This chain uses TRBV9 with TRBJ2-2; TRBD2 agrees at 8 bases. The CDR3 region is CASGPREGNPDTGELFF. In nucleotides, the CDR3 is TGTGCCAGCGGACCCCGGGAGGGGAATCCAGACACCGGGGAGCTGTTTTTT.